Listed below are T cell receptor beta chains from one sample, sequenced in a study of blood T cells in healthy people across ages. Using its own MiXCR run on the 5' RACE reads, TCRdb lists one record per CDR3 protein. The sample lists roughly 570,000 distinct CDR3 sequences; roughly 29% were seen once. The sequenced sample consisted of blood. These receptors all come from a woman aged 65 to 85 in good health. Each CDR3 is given with its conserved first and last residue.

>18|TRBJ2-4|TRBV5-1
CASSLRGNPSAVVNIQYF
>15|TRBJ2-5|TRBV3-1
CASSQSPSGEETQYF
>14|TRBJ2-7|TRBV5-1
CASSLSGISYEQYF
>15|TRBJ2-5|TRBV20-1
CSAIAGQGSSETQYF
>15|TRBJ2-5|TRBV12-3/TRBV12-4
CASSRGTSVQETQYF
>15|-|TRBV6-1
CASSLDSSFYNEQFF
>16|-|TRBV5-1
CASSGPPGGAIDEQYF
>15|TRBJ1-2|TRBV7-2
CASSLAAEYNYGYTF
>13|TRBJ2-1|TRBV2
CASRATGTHEQHF
>15|TRBJ2-7|TRBV4-3
CASSREGIPPYGQYF
>17|TRBJ2-2|TRBV7-2
CASRRTGGFANTGELFF
>14|TRBJ1-1|TRBV12-3/TRBV12-4
CASSLVTVNTEAFF
>13|TRBJ1-2|TRBV20-1
CSAKRWELDGYTF
>13|TRBJ1-5|TRBV24-1
CATSDSRNQPQHF
>15|TRBJ2-5|TRBV5-1
CASSFPAGAKETQYF
>16|TRBJ1-1|TRBV15
CATSIPGTGVNTEAFF
>16|TRBJ2-2|TRBV7-4
CASSLGDIESTGELFF
>18|TRBJ2-7|TRBV3-1
CASSQGFPDPRRVGEQYF
>14|TRBJ1-1|TRBV5-8
CASSHGQGVQGAFF
>12|TRBJ2-7|TRBV5-1
CASSREPYEQYF
>13|TRBJ2-5|TRBV11-3
CASSDHRGQPQSF
>17|TRBJ1-2|TRBV21-1
CASSLLRGDSDTNGYTF
>15|TRBJ2-3|TRBV7-9
CASSLLGGLGDTQYF
>15|-|TRBV7-2
CASSSDTLRSYEQYF
>15|TRBJ2-3|TRBV20-1
CSAGGHRSSTDTQYF
>16|TRBJ2-3|TRBV7-2
CASSLPSGGLLDTQYF
>14|TRBJ1-5|TRBV2
CASSLQVRNQPQHF
>19|TRBJ2-5|TRBV20-1
CSAREGGRASSRPSETQYF
>12|TRBJ2-2|TRBV27
CAIKGTNGELFF
>13|TRBJ2-7|TRBV6-1
CASMLTGGYEQYF
>15|TRBJ2-5|TRBV6-5
CASSPLAGGRETQYF
>13|TRBJ2-5|TRBV20-1
CSSPPADRETQYF
>15|TRBJ2-3|TRBV5-1
CASSLFSGESDTQYF
>14|TRBJ2-7|TRBV7-2
CASSLQGLLDEQYF
>14|TRBJ1-5|TRBV5-5
CASSLDQGHQPQHF
>16|TRBJ2-7|TRBV6-2/TRBV6-3
CASSPPASGANYEQYF
>14|TRBJ2-4|TRBV21-1
CASGTPLAKNIQYF
>12|TRBJ1-1|TRBV3-1
CASSQSGAATFF
>15|TRBJ2-5|TRBV11-1
CASREKSTSGHTQYF
>14|TRBJ2-7|TRBV4-3
CASSQEAGGREQYF
>12|TRBJ2-5|TRBV20-1
CSYGGLGETQYF
>13|TRBJ1-5|TRBV7-9
CASSLAENQPQHF
>14|TRBJ2-1|TRBV2
CASSRSGALNEQFF
>14|TRBJ2-3|TRBV18
CASSPPELVDTQYF
>16|TRBJ2-1|TRBV4-2
CASSQDSAGVYNEQFF
>12|TRBJ2-5|TRBV7-9
CASSSAAETQYF
>13|TRBJ1-6|TRBV20-1
CSAMTGNASPLHF
>13|TRBJ1-1|TRBV7-2
CASSSHPALEAFF
>13|TRBJ1-2|TRBV29-1
CSVASGGAYGYTF
>14|TRBJ1-5|TRBV11-2
CASSPGEANQPQHF
>11|TRBJ2-1|TRBV28
CASIDYNEQFF
>15|TRBJ1-1|TRBV15
CATSRDSSANTEAFF
>16|TRBJ2-1|TRBV5-1
CASSGLPGGSYNEQFF